Described below is a single T cell receptor (beta chain) sequence and its context. This CDR3 spans 15 amino acids. From germline, CDR1 is LNHDA and CDR2 SQIVND (reference sequence). V lost 5 bases to trimming and J lost 6 bases, with 20 bases between them. The record originates from a study of shared clonotypes between healthy human individuals. The donors were all Caucasian adults (living in Nashville, Tennessee). Genomic DNA of unsorted samples came from roughly 90 million PBMCs. Clones were sequenced by immunoSEQ multiplex PCR, and TCRdb holds only the in-frame ones, with some missing. The sample includes over 400,000 clones, over 70% of them seen just once.

This chain links TRBV19 with TRBJ2-7, with D perhaps TRBD1 (6 bases). The TCR was taken from a woman aged 40 to 55 in good health. Some clones in this sample may be carry-over from other donors' samples. Sample: PBMCs. The CDR3 protein is CASSAVQGNSREQYF. The CDR3 coding sequence is TGTGCCAGTAGTGCAGTACAGGGTAATTCGCGCGAGCAGTACTTC. Full variable domain (missing parts from reference TRBV19 and TRBJ2-7): DGGITQSPKYLFRKEGQNVTLSCEQNLNHDAMYWYRQDPGQGLRLIYYSQIVNDFQKGDIAEGYSVSREKKESFPLTVTSAQKNPTAFYLCASSAVQGNSREQYFGPGTRLTVT.